This TCR beta chain is drawn from a study of Graves' ophthalmopathy and Graves' hyperthyroidism. Study in general: Hyperthyroidism showing no ophthalmopathy within 18 months of follow-up was stable.

This clonotype showed up many times. The antigen is not known. A junction boundary mismatches the germline segment, possibly from a read error. The TCR beta CDR3 regions underwent amplification from RNA transcripts. After a first-round RT-PCR with HTBI primers, a second-round multiplex PCR was run. TCRdb redid the calling of the multiplex PCR reads with MiXCR, one entry per CDR3 protein. The sample holds around 1,200,000 distinct CDR3 sequences, less than 45% seen once. This CDR3 comprises 16 residues. Germline V gene sequence: CDR1 DFQATT, CDR2 SNEGSKA (reference sequence). Study-wide results and caveats: The 13-signature model separated ophthalmopathy from stable hyperthyroidism at roughly 88% sensitivity and 80% to 84% specificity. As the model predicted ophthalmopathy progression, it achieved a sensitivity of 70.59% and a specificity of 72.22%.

Ineligible for inclusion were patients with other autoimmune diseases, uncontrolled infections, pregnancy or lactation. The clonotype comes from an adult man with Graves' hyperthyroidism. The sample taken for sequencing was peripheral blood or thyroid tissue (not recorded which). The V gene is TRBV20-1, the J gene TRBJ1-5; D is undetermined. This chain's CDR3 is CSARDMRSISSQPQHF. For the CDR3, the DNA is TGCAGTGCTAGAGATATGAGGAGCATTAGCAGTCAGCCCCAGCATTTT.